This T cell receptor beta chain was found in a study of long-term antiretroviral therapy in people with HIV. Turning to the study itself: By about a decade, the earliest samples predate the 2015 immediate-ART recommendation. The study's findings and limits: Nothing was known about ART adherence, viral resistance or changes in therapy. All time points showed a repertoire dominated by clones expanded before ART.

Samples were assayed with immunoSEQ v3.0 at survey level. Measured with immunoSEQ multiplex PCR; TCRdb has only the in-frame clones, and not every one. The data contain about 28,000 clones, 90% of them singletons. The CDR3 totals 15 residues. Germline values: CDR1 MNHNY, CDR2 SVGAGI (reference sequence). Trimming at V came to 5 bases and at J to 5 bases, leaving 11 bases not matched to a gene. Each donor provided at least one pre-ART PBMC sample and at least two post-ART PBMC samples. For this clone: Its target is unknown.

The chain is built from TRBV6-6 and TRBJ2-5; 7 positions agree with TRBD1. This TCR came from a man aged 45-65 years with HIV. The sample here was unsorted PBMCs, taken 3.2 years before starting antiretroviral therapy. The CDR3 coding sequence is TGTGCCAGCAGTAGCCGGGACAGACCTACGGAGACCCAGTACTTC. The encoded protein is CASSSRDRPTETQYF.